This T cell receptor beta chain was observed in a study of patients and donors after allogeneic stem cell transplantation. V lost 8 bases and J 3 bases, leaving 14 bases between the germline ends. The CDR3 length is 14 residues. Germline-derived CDR1 and CDR2 are SGHTA and FQGNSA. A few counts support this clonotype. MiXCR, applied by TCRdb to the RT-PCR reads, yields one record per CDR3 protein. The profile shows about 230,000 distinct CDR3 sequences, roughly 15% of them singletons. Sequencing was performed on blood, either unsorted or a sorted T cell fraction (not recorded which). The sequence was obtained from a human donor who was either an allogeneic HSCT recipient or a stem cell or donor lymphocyte infusion donor (not recorded which). It is not recorded whose cells these are; they may come from a transplant donor. The chain employs TRBV7-2 and TRBJ1-5, with D possibly TRBD1 on 6 matching bases. The CDR3 reads CASLEGGINQPQHF. The CDR3 region has the DNA TGTGCCAGCTTAGAGGGGGGGATCAATCAGCCCCAGCATTTT.